This T cell receptor (beta chain) is from a study of brain T cells in children with intractable seizures. Clones were read by immunoSEQ multiplex PCR, and TCRdb kept only the in-frame ones, dropping some. This sample has approximately 330,000 clones; over 90% occur once, and the top ten carry 5.7%. The sample holds one count of this clone. Antigen specificity is unknown. Germline V gene sequence: CDR1 LGHNT, CDR2 FRNRAP. The V gene lost 0 bases and the J gene lost 1 base, with 12 bases spanning the gap. The CDR3 is 16 amino acids. General study results and limits: Clones missing pre-surgery may reflect undersampling of that blood sample. Patients' HCMV serostatus was unknown; virus specificity rests on CDR3 similarity alone.

Indicated time point: blood from clinic visit 5 months post-surgery; TSC patient then seizure free. Only cases whose brain tissue showed the highest T cell transcript signatures were sequenced. Patients received at least one anti-epileptic drug before surgery. The chain combines TRBV12-5 with TRBJ1-1; no clear D gene. The sequences come from peripheral blood, collected roughly 5 months after surgery. The TCR was taken from a boy younger than two with tuberous sclerosis and intractable seizures. The CDR3 sequence is CASGLVVRQPNTEAFF. The CDR3 nucleotides are TGTGCTAGTGGTTTGGTTGTTCGGCAGCCGAACACTGAAGCTTTCTTT.